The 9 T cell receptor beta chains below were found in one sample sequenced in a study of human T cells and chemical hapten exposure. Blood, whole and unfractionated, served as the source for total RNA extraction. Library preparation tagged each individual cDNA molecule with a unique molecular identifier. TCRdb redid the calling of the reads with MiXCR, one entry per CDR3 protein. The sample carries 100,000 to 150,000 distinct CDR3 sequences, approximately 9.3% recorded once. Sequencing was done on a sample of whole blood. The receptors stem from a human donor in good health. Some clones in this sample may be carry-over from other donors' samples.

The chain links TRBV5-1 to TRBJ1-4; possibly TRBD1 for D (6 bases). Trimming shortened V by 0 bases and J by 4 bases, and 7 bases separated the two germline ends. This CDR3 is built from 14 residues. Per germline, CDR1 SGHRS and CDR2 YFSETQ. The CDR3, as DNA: TGCGCCAGCAGCTTGGGACAGGTTAATGAAAAACTGTTTTTT. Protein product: CASSLGQVNEKLFF.

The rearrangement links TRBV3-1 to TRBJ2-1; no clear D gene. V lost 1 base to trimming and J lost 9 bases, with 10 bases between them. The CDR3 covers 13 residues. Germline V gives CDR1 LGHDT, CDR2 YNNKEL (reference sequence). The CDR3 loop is CASSQGGRGEQFF. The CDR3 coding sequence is TGTGCCAGCAGCCAAGGGGGTAGAGGTGAGCAGTTCTTC.

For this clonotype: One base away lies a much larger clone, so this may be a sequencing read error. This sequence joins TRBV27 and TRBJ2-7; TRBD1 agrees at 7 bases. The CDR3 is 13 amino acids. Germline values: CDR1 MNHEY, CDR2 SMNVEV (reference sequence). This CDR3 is CASSWDSSYERYF. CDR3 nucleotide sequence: TGTGCCAGCAGCTGGGACAGCTCCTACGAGCGGTACTTC.

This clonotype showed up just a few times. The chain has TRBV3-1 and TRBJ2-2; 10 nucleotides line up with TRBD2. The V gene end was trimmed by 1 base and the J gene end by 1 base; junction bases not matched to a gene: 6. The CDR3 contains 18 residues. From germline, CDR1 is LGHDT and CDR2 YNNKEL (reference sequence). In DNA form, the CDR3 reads TGTGCCAGCAGCCAAGTCTTCTCTAGCGGGGGGAACACCGGGGAGCTGTTTTTT. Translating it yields CASSQVFSSGGNTGELFF.

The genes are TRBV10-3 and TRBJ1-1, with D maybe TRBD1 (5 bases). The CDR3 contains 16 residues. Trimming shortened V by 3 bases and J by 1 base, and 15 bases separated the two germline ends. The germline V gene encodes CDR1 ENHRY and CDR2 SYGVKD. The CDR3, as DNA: TGTGCCATCAGTGATGGTGGGGCCAAACCGAACACTGAAGCTTTCTTT. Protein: CAISDGGAKPNTEAFF.

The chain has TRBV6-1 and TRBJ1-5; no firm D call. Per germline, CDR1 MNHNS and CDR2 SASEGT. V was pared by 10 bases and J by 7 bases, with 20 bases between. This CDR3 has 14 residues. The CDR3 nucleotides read TGTGCCACTCAGGAGGGAGGTAGCGGGCAGCCCCAGCATTTT. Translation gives CATQEGGSGQPQHF.

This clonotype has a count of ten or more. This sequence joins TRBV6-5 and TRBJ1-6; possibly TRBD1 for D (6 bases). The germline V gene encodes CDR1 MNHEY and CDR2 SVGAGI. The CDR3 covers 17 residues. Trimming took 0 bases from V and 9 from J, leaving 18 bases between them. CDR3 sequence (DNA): TGTGCCAGCAGTTACTCGCGGACAGTCACCGGGAGTTCACCCCTCCACTTT. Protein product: CASSYSRTVTGSSPLHF.

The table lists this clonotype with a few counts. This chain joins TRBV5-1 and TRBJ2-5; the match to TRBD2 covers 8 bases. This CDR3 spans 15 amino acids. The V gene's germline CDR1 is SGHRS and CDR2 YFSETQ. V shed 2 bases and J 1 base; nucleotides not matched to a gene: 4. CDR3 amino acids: CASSFLAGIQETQYF. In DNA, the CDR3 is TGCGCCAGCAGCTTTCTAGCGGGCATCCAAGAGACCCAGTACTTC.

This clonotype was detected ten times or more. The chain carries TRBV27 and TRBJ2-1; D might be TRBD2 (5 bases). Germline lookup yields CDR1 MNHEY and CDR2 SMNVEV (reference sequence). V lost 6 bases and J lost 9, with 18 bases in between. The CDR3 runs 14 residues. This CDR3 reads CASSSVREAGEQFF. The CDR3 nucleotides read TGTGCCAGCAGCTCGGTTCGAGAGGCGGGTGAGCAGTTCTTC.